This T cell receptor beta chain was sequenced in a study of blood T cell repertoires in COVID-19. Background on the study: T cells, B-cell-depleted T cells, or PBMCs provided the cDNA or gDNA that served as material.

As originally analysed: Nucleated cell number was recorded as an estimate derived from reference gene primer amplification. The repertoire was sequenced with immunoSEQ multiplex PCR; TCRdb's copy has only in-frame clones and lacks some. V, J and clone size are taken as reported in that table, and D and trimming were inferred from the DNA itself. The profile shows 250,000 to 350,000 clones, roughly 88% of them singletons. The sequencing input was peripheral blood. This receptor was obtained from a young woman with active or convalescent COVID-19.

CDR3 in amino acids: CASSLAPADRGNEKLFF. The CDR3 DNA follows: TGCGCCAGCAGCCTAGCCCCCGCGGACAGGGGTAATGAAAAACTGTTTTTT. The gene calls are TRBV5-1 and TRBJ1-4; 9 bases agree with TRBD1. The CDR3 has 17 amino acids. From germline, CDR1 is SGHRS and CDR2 YFSETQ. With 4 bases clipped from V and 4 bases from J, the junction kept 11 bases outside the gene matches.